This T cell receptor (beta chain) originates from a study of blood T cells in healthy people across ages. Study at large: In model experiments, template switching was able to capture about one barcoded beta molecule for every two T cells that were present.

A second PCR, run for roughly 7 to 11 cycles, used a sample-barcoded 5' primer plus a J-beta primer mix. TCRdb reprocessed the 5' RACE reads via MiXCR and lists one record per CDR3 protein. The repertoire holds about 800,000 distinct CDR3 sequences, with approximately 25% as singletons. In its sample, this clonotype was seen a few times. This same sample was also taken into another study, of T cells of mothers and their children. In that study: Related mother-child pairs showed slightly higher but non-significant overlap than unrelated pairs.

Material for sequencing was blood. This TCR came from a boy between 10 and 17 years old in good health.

Written as DNA, the CDR3 is TGCAGTGCTAGATGGCCAGCGGGGGCCAGCACAGATACGCAGTATTTT. It yields the protein CSARWPAGASTDTQYF. This sequence joins TRBV20-1 and TRBJ2-3; 8 bases map to TRBD2. The CDR3 covers 16 residues. In germline, CDR1 is DFQATT, CDR2 SNEGSKA (reference sequence). Trimming took 2 bases from V and 0 from J; bases not matched to a gene: 7.